This is a list of T cell receptor beta chains from one sample in a study of T cell changes during pregnancy in multiple sclerosis. Assay: immunoSEQ multiplex PCR; the TCRdb copy retains only in-frame clones and omits some. In the table there are about 120,000 clones, roughly 92% of which are singletons. Specimen: peripheral blood, collected before pregnancy. The receptors shown here come from a female donor with multiple sclerosis, enrolled in a pregnancy study. The CDR3 runs from the conserved cysteine through the conserved F or W. The order of the fields is D gene, V gene, clone size, CDR3 protein. D genes are given only for firm matches. Expanded clones are given a class, and other clones once, few, many or no size at all.

TRBD2 | TRBV19 | NA | CASSKRLAGGQETQYF
TRBD2 | TRBV7-2 | NA | CASSPEPSGYNEQFF
NA | TRBV5-1 | once | CASSLHGSYEQYF
NA | TRBV9 | NA | CASSVKANTEAFF
TRBD1 | TRBV14 | NA | CASSRTGPTDTQYF
TRBD1 | TRBV7-2 | NA | CASSGDRGSNYGYTF
TRBD1 | TRBV18 | NA | CASSPQLGTGINEQFF
TRBD1 | TRBV28 | once | CASSQNRQGGDTGELFF
TRBD1 | TRBV9 | NA | CASSVSGTGGAETQYF
TRBD2 | TRBV9 | NA | CASSGGLGRITDTGELFF
NA | TRBV2 | NA | CASSPPPGDTQYF
NA | TRBV7-9 | NA | CASSSRGVGTGELFF
NA | TRBV28 | NA | CASSSYFTGIQETQYF
NA | TRBV21-1 | NA | CASSKAPSDKVNTIYF
NA | TRBV29-1 | NA | CSVSPLRGAGGYTF
NA | TRBV5-1 | NA | CASSPRTDNYGYTF
NA | TRBV9 | NA | CASSPKPDWMGEQYF
TRBD1 | TRBV6-1 | NA | CASSWEQGAYEQYF
NA | TRBV5-4 | few | CASSNDRTYGYTF
TRBD1 | TRBV28 | NA | CASSDIPGQDRIEAFF
NA | TRBV7-9 | few | CASSWGGMNTEAFF
NA | TRBV19 | NA | CASSPGAGGGNQPQHF
TRBD2 | TRBV29-1 | NA | CSVAAGGDTGELFF
TRBD1 | TRBV6-1 | NA | CASSGYTGTGGQYGYTF
TRBD2 | TRBV7-9 | NA | CASSLGQRGGETQYF
NA | TRBV19 | NA | CASSIQGINYGYTF
NA | TRBV5-8 | NA | CASSFQGYTQYF
TRBD1 | TRBV28 | NA | CASSSLDRGSYEQYF
TRBD2 | TRBV9 | once | CASSEAGGRKQQYF
TRBD1 | TRBV5-1 | NA | CASSLAGGMNTEAFF
NA | TRBV29-1 | once | CSVARGSDTQYF
NA | TRBV29-1 | NA | CSVSQSGVSTEAFF
TRBD2 | TRBV2 | NA | CASSRTSGRGETQYF
TRBD1 | TRBV5-1 | NA | CASSLGTGGAGYGYTF
NA | TRBV7-6 | once | CASSLAEGYEQFF
NA | TRBV19 | NA | CASSIQAPTGASNYGYTF
NA | TRBV6-6 | NA | CASSYAHSPKNIQYF
NA | TRBV5-8 | once | CATSGLNGGYTF
TRBD2 | TRBV11-2 | NA | CASSSSSGAYYEQYF
TRBD1 | TRBV6-1 | NA | CASSKTLGQGHGYTF
TRBD1 | TRBV15 | NA | CATSNLRTGSRNQPQHF
TRBD2 | TRBV5-1 | once | CASSSEREGRGETQYF
NA | TRBV5-1 | NA | CASSLAGVEEGYTF
NA | TRBV7-2 | NA | CASSFTSPPNEQFF
TRBD2 | TRBV10-3 | NA | CAISESRRREGLEEQFF
NA | TRBV5-1 | NA | CASSTQSTDTQYF
NA | TRBV5-1 | NA | CASSSVYTGELFF
NA | TRBV2 | NA | CASSYRVGKNIQYF
NA | TRBV2 | NA | CASSPTPGNYNEQFF
NA | TRBV6-5 | NA | CASSYSLQGIREAFF
TRBD2 | TRBV27 | NA | CASSSWLAGDNEQFF
NA | TRBV28 | NA | CTSSASKRPAGNTIYF